The 29 T cell receptor beta chains reported below all come from one sample, sequenced in a study of T cells in Graves' hyperthyroidism and ophthalmopathy. RNA transcripts served as the template for amplifying TCR beta CDR3 regions. Initially, a first-round RT-PCR of the TCR CDR3 employed the HTBI primer set. MiXCR was run by TCRdb on the multiplex PCR reads, yielding one entry per CDR3 protein. The repertoire holds roughly 380,000 distinct CDR3 sequences, with approximately 15% as singletons. The sample consisted of blood. Receptors originate from a woman aged 60-75 years with Graves' hyperthyroidism.

In its sample, this clonotype was seen many times. V usage is TRBV18 and J usage is TRBJ1-1; D is possibly TRBD1 (5 bases). CDR1 and CDR2 from the germline V gene are KGHSH and LQKENI. This CDR3 has 16 residues. V lost 0 bases and J 1 base, leaving 12 bases between the germline ends. CDR3 coding DNA: TGTGCCAGCTCACCACCGACGAACCAGGGGAACACTGAAGCTTTCTTT. This gives the protein CASSPPTNQGNTEAFF.

The sample holds many counts of this clonotype. This rearrangement joins TRBV7-8 to TRBJ1-5, with TRBD1 identical over 7 bases. Germline V CDR1 and CDR2: SGHVS, FQNEAQ. This CDR3 comprises 15 residues. With 4 bases clipped from V and 4 bases from J, the junction kept 7 bases outside the gene matches. CDR3 in amino acids: CASSSMTGLNQPQHF. Here the CDR3 DNA reads TGTGCCAGCAGCTCCATGACAGGGCTTAATCAGCCCCAGCATTTT.

This clonotype appeared many times. The V and J genes are TRBV7-9 and TRBJ2-1, with 7 positions matching TRBD2. CDR1 and CDR2 (germline): SEHNR, FQNEAQ (reference sequence). The ends lost 5 bases at V and 7 bases at J; junction bases unmatched: 11. The length of the CDR3 is 15 residues. For the CDR3, the DNA is TGTGCCAGCAGCAGCGCTGGGGCGGGAGAAAATGAGCAGTTCTTC. Amino acid sequence: CASSSAGAGENEQFF.

This clonotype showed up many times. V gene TRBV12-5 combines with J gene TRBJ2-3; D unclear. V gave up 7 bases and J gave up 4 bases, with 18 bases separating them. Germline values: CDR1 LGHNT, CDR2 FRNRAP. The CDR3 length is 15 residues. Written as DNA, the CDR3 is TGTGCTAGTGCCCCATGGGGATCCGGCCCAGATACGCAGTATTTT. This codes for CASAPWGSGPDTQYF.

In its sample, this clonotype was seen a few times. V is TRBV5-8 and J is TRBJ2-5, with 12 bases fitting TRBD1. CDR1 and CDR2 (germline): SGHTS, YDEGEE. This CDR3 comprises 15 residues. V was pared by 7 bases and J by 4 bases, with 8 bases of the junction left unmatched. This CDR3 reads CASHSGTGGRETQYF. CDR3 coding DNA: TGTGCCAGCCACTCCGGGACAGGGGGCCGAGAGACCCAGTACTTC.

There are a few counts of this clonotype. This chain connects TRBV20-1 to TRBJ2-7; D unresolved. Germline V gives CDR1 DFQATT, CDR2 SNEGSKA (reference sequence). V was trimmed by 0 bases and J by 4 bases, leaving 13 bases between them. The CDR3 length is 14 residues. The CDR3 DNA reads as TGCAGTGCTAGAGATGAGATAGGAACTTACGAGCAGTACTTC. This encodes CSARDEIGTYEQYF.

Only a few counts were recorded for this clonotype. This sequence joins TRBV9 and TRBJ2-3; a weak D match, TRBD2 (5 bases). Looked up from germline, CDR1 is SGDLS and CDR2 is YYNGEE. The CDR3 spans 16 residues. Trimming took 0 bases from V and 0 from J, leaving 11 bases between them. The CDR3 sequence: CASSVGGSPSTDTQYF. Here the CDR3 DNA reads TGTGCCAGCAGCGTAGGAGGGTCTCCTAGCACAGATACGCAGTATTTT.

In the case of this clonotype: A much larger clonotype is one base distant, so this may be a read error. The chain links TRBV5-5 to TRBJ2-7, with 8 bases matching TRBD1. The CDR3 is made up of 14 amino acids. Germline CDR1 SGHKS, CDR2 YYEKEE (reference sequence). The CDR3 region has the DNA TGTGCCAGCAGCTTGGGACAGGGGTGGAACGAGCTGTACTTC. This sequence encodes CASSLGQGWNELYF.

At least ten counts were recorded for this clonotype. The chain has TRBV27 and TRBJ2-1; D not resolved. The CDR3 length is 15 residues. CDR1 is MNHEY and CDR2 is SMNVEV in the germline V gene (reference sequence). Trimming left V 5 bases short and J 3 bases short, with 14 bases between. CDR3 sequence: CASSLTPTDYNEQFF. CDR3 sequence (DNA): TGTGCCAGCAGTCTCACTCCCACCGACTACAATGAGCAGTTCTTC.

The CDR3 coding sequence is TGCGCCAGCAGCTTGGGGGCCTCTAGCGGGAGGGGGAGCTCCTACAATGAGCAGTTCTTC. It yields the protein CASSLGASSGRGSSYNEQFF. The J gene is TRBJ2-1, the V gene TRBV5-1; TRBD2 matches at 12 bases. This CDR3 comprises 20 residues. Germline V gene sequence: CDR1 SGHRS, CDR2 YFSETQ. J was trimmed by 0 bases and V by 0 bases; bases with no gene match: 10.

In the case of this clonotype: This may arise from a read error, as a much more abundant clone is one base away. This rearrangement joins TRBV11-2 to TRBJ1-4, with D uncertain. The CDR3 sequence is 14 residues long. The germline V gene has CDR1 SGHAT and CDR2 FQNNGV. The CDR3: CASSFTRSNERLFF. In DNA form, the CDR3 reads TGTGCCAGCAGCTTCACCCGATCGAATGAAAGACTGTTTTTT.

The chain recombines TRBV10-3 with TRBJ2-6, with D unclear. The CDR3 loop spans 16 amino acids. The V gene's germline CDR1 is ENHRY and CDR2 SYGVKD. V was cut by 3 bases and J by 0 bases, with 9 bases left in between. The CDR3 spells CAISDRHYSGANVLTF. The CDR3, as DNA: TGTGCCATCAGTGATAGACATTACTCTGGGGCCAACGTCCTGACTTTC.

To note about this clonotype: Given a much more abundant clone one base away, this may be a read error. The J gene is TRBJ1-1, the V gene TRBV7-3, with TRBD1 matching over 7 bases. This CDR3 has 13 amino acids. Germline loops: CDR1 SGHTA, CDR2 FQGTGA. CDR3 DNA: TGTGCCAGCAGCTCCGACAGGGACACTGAAGCTTCCTTT. It codes for CASSSDRDTEASF.

The table lists this clonotype with many counts. This chain joins TRBV19 and TRBJ2-3; D is ambiguous. In germline, CDR1 is LNHDA, CDR2 SQIVND (reference sequence). V was pared by 5 bases and J by 4 bases, with 16 bases between. This CDR3 spans 15 amino acids. This CDR3 is CASSLQSPLADTQYF. CDR3 DNA: TGTGCCAGTAGTCTCCAGTCCCCGCTGGCAGATACGCAGTATTTT.

V gene TRBV5-1 combines with J gene TRBJ1-1; weak D call: TRBD1 (5 bases). The CDR3 is 15 residues long. Germline V gives CDR1 SGHRS, CDR2 YFSETQ. V was shortened by 4 bases and J by 3 bases, with 16 bases between the two germline ends. This chain's CDR3 is CASSPFQGGDTEAFF. The CDR3 bases are TGCGCCAGCAGCCCATTCCAGGGTGGAGACACTGAAGCTTTCTTT.

This clonotype has at least ten counts. The chain recombines TRBV27 with TRBJ1-2; D ambiguous. There are 13 residues in the CDR3. Deletions cut 6 bases from V and 8 bases from J, with 16 bases between. Looked up from germline, CDR1 is MNHEY and CDR2 is SMNVEV (reference sequence). CDR3 protein: CASSPGQVGGYTF. CDR3 sequence (DNA): TGTGCCAGCAGCCCCGGGCAAGTGGGCGGCTACACCTTC.

This clonotype came up many times. The gene calls are TRBV20-1 and TRBJ1-1, with 8 bases lining up with TRBD1. Germline V lookup: CDR1 DFQATT, CDR2 SNEGSKA (reference sequence). This CDR3 comprises 12 residues. V trimming: 2 bases; J trimming: 6 bases; junction bases outside the gene matches: 2. CDR3 protein: CSARQGAAEAFF. The CDR3 DNA reads TGCAGTGCTAGACAGGGGGCAGCTGAAGCTTTCTTT.

This sequence joins TRBV29-1 and TRBJ2-1; TRBD2 aligns across 7 bases. From germline, CDR1 is SQVTM and CDR2 ANQGSEA. This CDR3 spans 19 amino acids. Trimming took 6 bases from V and 0 from J; bases not matched to a gene: 20. CDR3 DNA sequence: TGCAGCGTCAGAACGGCCCCCCAGCCCGGCGGGGGCTCCTACAATGAGCAGTTCTTC. It specifies CSVRTAPQPGGGSYNEQFF.

The CDR3 is CSAVSGGNTGELFF. In DNA, the CDR3 is TGCAGTGCGGTCAGCGGGGGGAACACCGGGGAGCTGTTTTTT. The chain links TRBV20-1 to TRBJ2-2, with TRBD2 matching 8 bases. CDR1 and CDR2 from the germline V gene are DFQATT and SNEGSKA (reference sequence). This CDR3 has 14 residues. The V gene end was trimmed by 6 bases and the J gene end by 1 base; junction bases not matched to a gene: 4.

This clonotype turned up a few times. The conserved phenylalanine or tryptophan is not found at the CDR3 terminus, so this likely reflects a read error. It is unclear where the CDR3 begins or ends on the DNA, so no DNA is shown, and the CDR3 is as TCRdb lists it. The V and J genes are TRBV7-3 and TRBJ2-7; the table's D call, TRBD1, has no DNA check behind it. Per the germline V gene, CDR1 is SGHTA and CDR2 is FQGTGA. The CDR3 extends over 16 residues, inclusive of both ends. The CDR3 region is CASSLKGGVSGELLES.

The chain joins TRBV29-1 to TRBJ2-1, with D possibly TRBD1 on 6 matching bases. V was clipped by 7 bases and J by 5 bases, with 15 bases between them. The CDR3 has 13 residues. Germline CDR1 SQVTM, CDR2 ANQGSEA. CDR3 in amino acids: CSGCATGNNEQFF. CDR3 nucleotide sequence: TGCAGCGGCTGTGCGACAGGTAACAATGAGCAGTTCTTC.

Many counts were recorded for this clonotype. The chain is built from TRBV6-5 and TRBJ2-1; TRBD2 matches 12 bases. The CDR3 loop spans 19 amino acids. Germline values: CDR1 MNHEY, CDR2 SVGAGI. Losses at the gene ends were 2 bases for V and 6 bases for J; bases not matched to a gene: 14. This chain's CDR3 is CASSYRVELSSGRVNEQFF. CDR3 nucleotide sequence: TGTGCCAGCAGTTACAGGGTAGAGCTGTCTAGCGGGAGGGTCAATGAGCAGTTCTTC.

This clonotype was found many times. The V call is TRBV7-3, the J call TRBJ2-3; D ambiguous. CDR3 size: 13 residues. The germline CDR1 and CDR2 sequences are SGHTA and FQGTGA. V lost 5 bases, J lost 2 bases, and 8 bases lay in between. In DNA, the CDR3 is TGTGCCAGCAGCCCCTCCTACACAGATACGCAGTATTTT. It specifies CASSPSYTDTQYF.

The table lists this clonotype with many counts. The chain couples TRBV5-1 to TRBJ1-1; 8 nucleotides match TRBD1. The CDR3 has 13 amino acids. After removal of 4 bases from V and 7 bases from J, the junction contained 6 bases not matched to a gene. In germline, CDR1 is SGHRS, CDR2 YFSETQ. In DNA, the CDR3 is TGCGCCAGCAGCATTGGACAGGGAGGTGAAGCTTTCTTT. This sequence encodes CASSIGQGGEAFF.

This clonotype was picked up many times. This sequence joins TRBV11-3 and TRBJ2-7; D unresolved. This CDR3 region has 11 residues. Trimming left V 2 bases short and J 4 bases short, with 3 bases between. Germline-derived CDR1 and CDR2 are SGHNT and YENEEA. The CDR3 spells CASSLQYEQYF. In nucleotides, the CDR3 is TGTGCCAGCAGCTTACAATACGAGCAGTACTTC.

This clonotype was seen many times. V and J are TRBV7-3 and TRBJ2-3; the D is unclear. V was shortened by 0 bases and J by 4 bases, with 11 bases between the two germline ends. The length of the CDR3 is 15 residues. The germline CDR1 and CDR2 sequences are SGHTA and FQGTGA. CDR3 region: CASSLTVARSDTQYF. The CDR3, as DNA: TGTGCCAGCAGCTTAACGGTCGCGAGGTCAGATACGCAGTATTTT.

CDR3 in DNA: TGTGCCAGCAGGCGACAGGCCAGGGATTCACCCCTCCACTTT. Protein product: CASRRQARDSPLHF. The chain carries TRBV27 and TRBJ1-6; D is possibly TRBD1 (6 bases). Germline V gives CDR1 MNHEY, CDR2 SMNVEV (reference sequence). The CDR3 spans 14 residues. Trimming took 6 bases from V and 8 from J, leaving 14 bases between them.

This clonotype has a handful of counts. The chain carries TRBV19 and TRBJ2-1; D assignment may be TRBD1 or TRBD2 (5 bases each). CDR1 and CDR2 (germline): LNHDA, SQIVND (reference sequence). The CDR3 consists of 18 residues. With 5 bases removed from V and 4 bases from J, the gap between germline ends came to 24 bases. The CDR3 loop reads CASSDSPGPQGIYNEQFF. The CDR3 DNA is TGTGCCAGTAGTGACTCCCCGGGACCACAAGGGATTTACAATGAGCAGTTCTTC.

A few counts support this clonotype. The CDR3: CASSINFGEITDTQYF. The CDR3, as DNA: TGTGCCAGCTCAATTAATTTCGGGGAAATCACAGATACGCAGTATTTT. V usage is TRBV18 and J usage is TRBJ2-3, with a weak D call TRBD2 (5 bases). This CDR3 spans 16 amino acids. Looked up from germline, CDR1 is KGHSH and CDR2 is LQKENI. V was trimmed by 5 bases and J by 2 bases, leaving 17 bases between them. Full variable domain (outside the CDR3, taken from reference TRBV18 and TRBJ2-3): NAGVMQNPRHLVRRRGQEARLRCSPMKGHSHVYWYRQLPEEGLKFMVYLQKENIIDESGMPKERFSAEFPKEGPSILRIQQVVRGDSAAYFCASSINFGEITDTQYFGPGTRLTVL.